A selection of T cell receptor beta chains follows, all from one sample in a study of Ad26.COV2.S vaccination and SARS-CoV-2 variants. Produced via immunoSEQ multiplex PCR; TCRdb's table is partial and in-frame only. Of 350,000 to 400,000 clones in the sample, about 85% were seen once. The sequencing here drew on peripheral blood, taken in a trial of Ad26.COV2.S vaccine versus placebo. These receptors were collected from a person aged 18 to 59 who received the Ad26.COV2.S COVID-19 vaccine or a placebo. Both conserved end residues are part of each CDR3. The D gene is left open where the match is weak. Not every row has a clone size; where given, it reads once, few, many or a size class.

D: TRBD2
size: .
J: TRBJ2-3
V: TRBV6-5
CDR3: CASTTGGSTDTQYF
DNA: TGTGCCAGCACCACGGGGGGAAGCACAGATACGCAGTATTTT

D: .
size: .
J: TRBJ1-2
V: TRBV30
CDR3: CAWSVQRDYGYTF
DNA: TGTGCCTGGAGTGTACAGCGTGACTATGGCTACACCTTC

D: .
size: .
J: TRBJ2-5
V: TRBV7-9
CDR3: CASSLFTGLRETQYF
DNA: TGTGCCAGCAGCTTGTTTACAGGGTTGCGAGAGACCCAGTACTTC

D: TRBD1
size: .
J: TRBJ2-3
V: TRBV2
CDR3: CATTGSSNTQYF
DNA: TGTGCCACGACAGGGAGTTCAAATACGCAGTATTTT

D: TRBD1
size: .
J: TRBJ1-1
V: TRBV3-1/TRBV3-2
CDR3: CASSPQGVVTEAFF
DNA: TGTGCCAGCAGCCCACAGGGGGTCGTTACTGAAGCTTTCTTT

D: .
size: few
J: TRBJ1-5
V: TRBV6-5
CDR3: CASKVRGNQPQHF
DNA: TGTGCCAGCAAGGTCCGGGGGAATCAGCCCCAGCATTTT

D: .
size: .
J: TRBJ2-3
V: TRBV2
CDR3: CASSEGGWGTDTQYF
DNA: TGTGCCAGCAGTGAAGGAGGTTGGGGCACAGATACGCAGTATTTT

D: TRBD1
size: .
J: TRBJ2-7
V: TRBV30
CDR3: CAWSKTGGGYEQYF
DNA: TGTGCCTGGAGTAAGACAGGGGGCGGCTACGAGCAGTACTTC

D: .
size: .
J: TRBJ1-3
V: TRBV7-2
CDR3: CASSLVLPGGGNTIYF
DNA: TGTGCCAGCAGCTTAGTACTTCCGGGGGGAGGAAACACCATATATTTT

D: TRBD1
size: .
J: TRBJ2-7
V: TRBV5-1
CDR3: CASSPDRDYEQYF
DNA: TGCGCCAGCAGCCCTGACAGGGACTACGAGCAGTACTTC

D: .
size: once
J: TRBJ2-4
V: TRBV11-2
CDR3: CASRDWGGMPAKNIQYF
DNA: TGTGCCAGCAGGGATTGGGGCGGTATGCCAGCCAAAAACATTCAGTACTTC

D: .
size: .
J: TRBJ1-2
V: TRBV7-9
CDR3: CASSLGLVNYGYTF
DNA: TGTGCCAGCAGCTTAGGGCTGGTTAACTATGGCTACACCTTC

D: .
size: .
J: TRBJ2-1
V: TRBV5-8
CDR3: CASSSGTSLPNEQFF
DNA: TGTGCCAGCAGCTCCGGGACCTCTCTACCCAATGAGCAGTTCTTC

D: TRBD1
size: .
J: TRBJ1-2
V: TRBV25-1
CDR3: CASSEKGADGYTF
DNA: TGTGCCAGCAGTGAAAAGGGGGCTGATGGCTACACCTTC

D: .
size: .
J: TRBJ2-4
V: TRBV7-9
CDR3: CASSLAQGPPKNIQYF
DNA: TGTGCCAGCAGCTTAGCCCAGGGGCCCCCTAAAAACATTCAGTACTTC

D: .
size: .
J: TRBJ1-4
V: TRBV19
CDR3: CASSIRTTNEKLFF
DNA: TGTGCCAGTAGTATAAGGACAACTAATGAAAAACTGTTTTTT

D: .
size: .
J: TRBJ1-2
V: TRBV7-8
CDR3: CASSLGNSAAYGYTF
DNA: TGTGCCAGCAGCTTAGGGAACAGCGCTGCCTATGGCTACACCTTC

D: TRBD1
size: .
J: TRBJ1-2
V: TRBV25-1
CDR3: CASSDSTTGLYGYTF
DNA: TGTGCCAGCAGTGATAGCACGACAGGGCTCTATGGCTACACCTTC

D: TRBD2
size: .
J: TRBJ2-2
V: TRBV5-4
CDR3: CASSSSGRGGTGELFF
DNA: TGTGCCAGCAGCTCCAGCGGGCGGGGGGGGACCGGGGAGCTGTTTTTT

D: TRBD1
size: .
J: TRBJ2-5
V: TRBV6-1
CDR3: CASSDDRGSTETQYF
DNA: TGTGCCAGCAGTGACGACAGGGGAAGCACAGAGACCCAGTACTTC

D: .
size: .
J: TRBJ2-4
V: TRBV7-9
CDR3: CASSLTGLSKNIQYF
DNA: TGTGCCAGCAGCCTAACGGGACTGTCCAAAAACATTCAGTACTTC

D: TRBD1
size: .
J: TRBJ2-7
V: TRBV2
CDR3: CASSEATGTEQYF
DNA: TGTGCCAGCAGTGAAGCGACAGGGACCGAGCAGTACTTC

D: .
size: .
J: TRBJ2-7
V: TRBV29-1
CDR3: CSVTTQVGSYEQYF
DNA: TGCAGCGTTACGACCCAGGTGGGCTCCTACGAGCAGTACTTC

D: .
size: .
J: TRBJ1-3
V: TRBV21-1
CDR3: CASSKGDNSGNTIYF
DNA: TGTGCCAGCAGCAAAGGGGACAACTCTGGAAACACCATATATTTT

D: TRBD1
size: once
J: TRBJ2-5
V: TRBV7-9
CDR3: CASSLERTGTQETQYF
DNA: TGTGCCAGCAGCTTAGAACGGACAGGGACCCAAGAGACCCAGTACTTC

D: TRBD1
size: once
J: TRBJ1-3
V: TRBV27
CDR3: CASSLKGASGNTIYF
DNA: TGTGCCAGCAGTTTAAAGGGGGCTTCGGGAAACACCATATATTTT

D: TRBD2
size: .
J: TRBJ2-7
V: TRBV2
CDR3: CASSTGLVGYEQYF
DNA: TGTGCCAGCAGTACGGGACTAGTGGGCTACGAGCAGTACTTC

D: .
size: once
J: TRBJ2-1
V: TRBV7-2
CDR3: CASSLFEATPPNEQFF
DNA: TGTGCCAGCAGCTTATTCGAAGCAACCCCGCCTAATGAGCAGTTCTTC

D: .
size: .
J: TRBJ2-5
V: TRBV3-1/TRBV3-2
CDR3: CASSRIRDLGQETQYF
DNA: TGTGCCAGCAGCCGTATCCGGGACTTAGGGCAAGAGACCCAGTACTTC